These T cell receptor beta chains were read from a single sample in a study of T and B cells in COVID-19 patients. In TCRdb, the multiplex PCR reads were re-called with MiXCR into one record per CDR3 protein. Among approximately 20,000 distinct CDR3 sequences listed, under 30% were seen once. Source material: blood. The receptor set was obtained from a human donor who had recovered from COVID-19. CDR3s include the opening cysteine and the closing phenylalanine or tryptophan. A D gene is named only where the DNA matches it firmly. A clone size is listed for some rows: how often the clone was seen (once, few, many), or a class if it is expanded.

>TRBD1|NA|TRBV29-1|TRBJ2-5
CSVDEGQPALETQYF
TGCAGCGTTGACGAGGGACAGCCAGCGTTAGAGACCCAGTACTTC
>NA|few|TRBV7-6|TRBJ2-5
CASSFSGLETQYF
TGTGCCAGCAGCTTCAGCGGCCTAGAGACCCAGTACTTC
>TRBD1|NA|TRBV6-1|TRBJ1-1
CASTEGQGNTEAFF
TGTGCCAGCACCGAAGGACAGGGTAACACTGAAGCTTTCTTT
>NA|few|TRBV12-3/TRBV12-4|TRBJ2-1
CASSFDWGSGDEQFF
TGTGCCAGCAGTTTCGATTGGGGTAGTGGCGATGAGCAGTTCTTC
>TRBD1|few|TRBV7-2|TRBJ1-5
CASSLVGQSNQPQHF
TGTGCCAGCAGCTTAGTGGGACAGAGCAATCAGCCCCAGCATTTT
>TRBD2|medium-sized|TRBV12-3/TRBV12-4|TRBJ2-2
CASTGSGRRTGELFF
TGTGCCAGCACCGGAAGCGGGAGACGTACCGGGGAGCTGTTTTTT
>NA|few|TRBV19|TRBJ1-5
CASSFGQNQPQHF
TGTGCCAGTAGTTTTGGACAGAATCAGCCCCAGCATTTT
>NA|NA|TRBV5-1|TRBJ1-1
CASSIGRSMNTEAFF
TGCGCCAGCAGCATCGGACGGAGCATGAACACTGAAGCTTTCTTT
>NA|medium-sized|TRBV19|TRBJ2-2
CASSMRGEFTGELFF
TGTGCCAGTAGTATGAGAGGGGAGTTCACCGGGGAGCTGTTTTTT
>NA|NA|TRBV5-4|TRBJ1-1
CASSFTQNTEAFF
TGTGCCAGCAGCTTTACTCAGAACACTGAAGCTTTCTTT
>NA|NA|TRBV30|TRBJ2-6
CASLSGERGANVLTF
TGTGCCTCATTATCAGGGGAGAGGGGGGCCAACGTCCTGACTTTC
>NA|medium-sized|TRBV19|TRBJ1-3
CASAIRGNTIYF
TGTGCCTCCGCCATTCGTGGAAACACCATATATTTT
>TRBD1|few|TRBV19|TRBJ1-4
CASSPRDRGLVNEKLFF
TGTGCCAGTAGTCCCCGGGACAGGGGGCTCGTTAATGAAAAACTGTTTTTT
>NA|few|TRBV18|TRBJ2-7
CASSPSIERDRKNLYEQYF
TGTGCCAGCTCACCAAGTATAGAGAGGGATAGGAAAAACCTCTACGAGCAGTACTTC
>TRBD2|many|TRBV12-3/TRBV12-4|TRBJ2-7
CASTVGGARTYEQYF
TGTGCCAGCACCGTCGGGGGGGCGCGGACCTACGAGCAGTACTTC
>NA|many|TRBV6-5|TRBJ1-2
CASSSRYLGYTF
TGTGCCAGCAGCTCTAGGTACCTCGGCTACACCTTC
>TRBD2|NA|TRBV5-6|TRBJ2-3
CASSFAGTRTDTQYF
TGTGCCAGCAGCTTTGCCGGGACTAGGACAGATACGCAGTATTTT
>TRBD2|few|TRBV10-3|TRBJ2-1
CAISDGSGTYNEQFF
TGTGCCATCAGTGACGGTAGCGGGACGTACAATGAGCAGTTCTTC
>NA|NA|TRBV13|TRBJ1-1
CASSGTENTEAFF
TGTGCCAGCAGCGGGACTGAGAACACTGAAGCTTTCTTT
>NA|few|TRBV24-1|TRBJ2-3
CATSDFTDTQYF
TGTGCCACCAGTGACTTCACAGATACGCAGTATTTT
>NA|once|TRBV5-6|TRBJ2-3
CASSLVSDLTDTQYF
TGCGCCAGCAGCTTAGTATCCGATCTGACAGATACGCAGTATTTT
>TRBD1|NA|TRBV18|TRBJ1-6
CASSPLTGQGMSPLHF
TGTGCCAGCTCACCACTCACGGGACAGGGTATGTCACCCCTCCACTTT
>NA|NA|TRBV29-1|TRBJ2-1
CSVGGPPNEQFF
TGCAGCGTAGGGGGGCCTCCCAATGAGCAGTTCTTC
>NA|NA|TRBV24-1|TRBJ2-3
CATSDPSTDTQYF
TGTGCCACCAGTGACCCGAGCACAGATACGCAGTATTTT
>TRBD1|NA|TRBV18|TRBJ2-2
CASSPPSGGTGELFF
TGTGCCAGCTCACCACCGTCAGGGGGCACCGGGGAGCTGTTTTTT
>NA|NA|TRBV11-1|TRBJ2-7
CASSLVVRGDEQYF
TGTGCCAGCAGCTTAGTAGTTAGGGGGGACGAGCAGTACTTC
>NA|medium-sized|TRBV6-5|TRBJ2-7
CASRREAGTYEQYF
TGTGCCAGCCGAAGGGAGGCAGGGACCTACGAGCAGTACTTC
>NA|few|TRBV5-5|TRBJ1-3
CASSTMNGNTIYF
TGTGCCAGCAGCACCATGAACGGAAACACCATATATTTT
>NA|many|TRBV27|TRBJ2-7
CASSSPRRASYEQYF
TGTGCCAGCAGTTCTCCAAGACGGGCCTCCTACGAGCAGTACTTC
>NA|NA|TRBV5-1|TRBJ2-7
CASSLEAAFYEQYF
TGCGCCAGCAGCTTGGAGGCAGCGTTCTACGAGCAGTACTTC
>TRBD1|NA|TRBV12-3/TRBV12-4|TRBJ2-2
CASSMGQDNTGELFF
TGTGCCAGCAGTATGGGACAGGACAACACCGGGGAGCTGTTTTTT
>NA|NA|TRBV11-1|TRBJ2-1
CASSLGSERYNEQFF
TGTGCCAGCAGCTTAGGGTCCGAGCGGTACAATGAGCAGTTCTTC
>NA|NA|TRBV27|TRBJ2-2
CATRPGRMNTGELFF
TGTGCCACCAGACCGGGACGGATGAACACCGGGGAGCTGTTTTTT
>NA|medium-sized|TRBV29-1|TRBJ2-2
CSVDSGFTGELFF
TGCAGCGTTGATTCAGGGTTCACCGGGGAGCTGTTTTTT
>TRBD1|NA|TRBV29-1|TRBJ2-7
CSVGPTGDGYEQYF
TGCAGCGTTGGACCGACAGGGGATGGCTACGAGCAGTACTTC
>TRBD2|many|TRBV30|TRBJ2-1
CAWSLGTSVNEQFF
TGTGCCTGGAGCCTCGGGACTAGCGTCAATGAGCAGTTCTTC
>TRBD1|once|TRBV30|TRBJ1-1
CAWSGGTGLNTEAFF
TGTGCCTGGAGTGGGGGGACAGGCTTGAACACTGAAGCTTTCTTT
>NA|NA|TRBV20-1|TRBJ2-7
CSARERQHSYEQYF
TGCAGTGCTAGAGAGCGCCAGCATTCCTACGAGCAGTACTTC
>TRBD1|few|TRBV18|TRBJ1-5
CASSYNRGGNQPQHF
TGTGCCAGCTCATACAACAGGGGAGGCAATCAGCCCCAGCATTTT
>TRBD1|NA|TRBV10-1|TRBJ2-3
CASLDRSTDTQYF
TGCGCCAGCCTGGACAGGAGCACAGATACGCAGTATTTT
>NA|NA|TRBV7-2|TRBJ2-2
CASSSKRSNTGELFF
TGTGCCAGCAGCTCAAAGCGTTCGAACACCGGGGAGCTGTTTTTT
>NA|NA|TRBV6-5|TRBJ2-7
CASSYLGASEQYF
TGTGCCAGCAGTTACTTAGGGGCCTCCGAGCAGTACTTC
>NA|many|TRBV5-5|TRBJ2-7
CASRNSYEQYF
TGTGCCAGCAGGAATTCCTACGAGCAGTACTTC
>NA|few|TRBV6-5|TRBJ1-4
CASSSRDPMAEKLFF
TGTGCCAGCAGTTCCCGGGACCCGATGGCCGAAAAACTGTTTTTT
>TRBD1|NA|TRBV7-6|TRBJ2-5
CASSKQGADETQYF
TGTGCCAGCAGCAAGCAGGGGGCGGACGAGACCCAGTACTTC
>TRBD2|NA|TRBV11-2|TRBJ2-7
CASSSGLAAYEQYF
TGTGCCAGCAGCTCCGGACTAGCAGCCTACGAGCAGTACTTC
>NA|few|TRBV19|TRBJ1-2
CASSEGVRQIYGYTF
TGTGCCAGTAGCGAAGGGGTCCGACAGATATATGGCTACACCTTC
>NA|NA|TRBV20-1|TRBJ2-3
CSASRTDTQYF
TGCAGTGCTAGCCGCACAGATACGCAGTATTTT
>NA|few|TRBV30|TRBJ2-6
CAWSFGPSGANVLTF
TGTGCCTGGAGCTTCGGCCCCTCTGGGGCCAACGTCCTGACTTTC
>TRBD1|medium-sized|TRBV29-1|TRBJ2-5
CSTTSGGETQYF
TGCAGCACCACTTCAGGGGGTGAGACCCAGTACTTC
>NA|NA|TRBV20-1|TRBJ1-2
CSARDGRGALGYTF
TGCAGTGCTAGAGATGGGCGGGGGGCTCTCGGCTACACCTTC
>NA|NA|TRBV19|TRBJ1-5
CASSIGQISNQPQHF
TGTGCCAGTAGTATCGGGCAGATTAGCAATCAGCCCCAGCATTTT
>NA|NA|TRBV12-3/TRBV12-4|TRBJ2-7
CASSNMYEQYF
TGTGCCAGCAGTAACATGTACGAGCAGTACTTC